The 10 T cell receptor beta chains reported below all come from one sample, sequenced in a study of T cell changes during pregnancy in multiple sclerosis. Assay used: immunoSEQ multiplex PCR; TCRdb lists only in-frame clones, some missing. The data contain roughly 89,000 clones, around 93% of them seen just once; the ten biggest clones take up around 2.3%. Material: peripheral blood, obtained in the third trimester of pregnancy. The receptors come from a female donor with multiple sclerosis, enrolled in a pregnancy study.

The rearrangement uses TRBV5-1 and TRBJ1-2, with 7 bases lining up with TRBD1. The CDR3 consists of 13 residues. V trimming: 4 bases; J trimming: 5 bases; junction bases outside the gene matches: 5. Germline loops: CDR1 SGHRS, CDR2 YFSETQ. The CDR3, as DNA: TGCGCCAGCAGCCCCGGGACAGTTTATGGCTACACCTTC. This gives the protein CASSPGTVYGYTF.

The chain combines TRBV19 with TRBJ1-4, with 7 bases that match TRBD1. V gave up 6 bases and J gave up 6 bases; unmatched junction bases: 10. CDR1 is LNHDA, CDR2 SQIVND, per germline (reference sequence). CDR3 length: 15 amino acids. The CDR3 sequence: CASRQDRASDEKLFF. Here the CDR3 DNA reads TGTGCCAGTAGGCAAGACAGGGCCTCCGATGAAAAACTGTTTTTT. Looking up the rest from reference TRBV19 and TRBJ1-4 gives the full variable domain: DGGITQSPKYLFRKEGQNVTLSCEQNLNHDAMYWYRQDPGQGLRLIYYSQIVNDFQKGDIAEGYSVSREKKESFPLTVTSAQKNPTAFYLCASRQDRASDEKLFFGSGTQLSVL.

The CDR3 DNA follows: TGTGCCAGCAGTTTATATACAGGGGACTATGGCTACACCTTC. Protein: CASSLYTGDYGYTF. The V and J genes are TRBV27 and TRBJ1-2; the match to TRBD1 covers 7 bases. The CDR3 runs 14 residues. Germline trimming cut 1 base from V and 3 bases from J; bases unmatched to any gene: 2. Germline CDR1 is MNHEY and CDR2 is SMNVEV (reference sequence).

The chain carries TRBV25-1 and TRBJ2-3; no clear D. CDR1 and CDR2 from the germline V gene are MGHDK and SYGVNS. Trimming left V 1 base short and J 0 bases short, with 17 bases between. The CDR3 is made up of 18 amino acids. The CDR3 nucleotides are TGTGCCAGCAGTGAATTCAACCCGAGTACCTCTAGCACAGATACGCAGTATTTT. This gives the protein CASSEFNPSTSSTDTQYF.

The rearrangement uses TRBV7-9 and TRBJ2-5; D possibly corresponds to TRBD1 (6 bases). Germline CDR1 is SEHNR and CDR2 is FQNEAQ (reference sequence). This CDR3 is built from 11 residues. V was trimmed by 5 bases and J by 14 bases, leaving 15 bases between them. The CDR3 here is CASSLQGPRYF. CDR3 DNA sequence: TGTGCCAGCAGCCTACAGGGACCCCGATACTTC.

V is TRBV7-2 and J is TRBJ2-1; 7 positions match TRBD2. Germline V CDR1 and CDR2: SGHTA, FQGNSA. The CDR3 totals 16 residues. J was trimmed by 7 bases and V by 1 base; bases with no gene match: 10. CDR3 protein: CASSLGGGRMGNEQFF. The CDR3 DNA follows: TGTGCCAGCAGCTTAGGCGGCGGGAGAATGGGGAATGAGCAGTTCTTC.

The rearrangement joins TRBV12-2 to TRBJ1-2; the DNA was not compared with TRBD1, the D call given in the table. TRBV12-2 is described as a pseudogene. This CDR3 has 15 residues. The CDR3 nucleotides read TGTGCAAGTCGCTTGTCGACAGGGGCCATCTATGGCTACACCTTC. Protein product: CASRLSTGAIYGYTF.

The J gene is TRBJ2-7, the V gene TRBV15; possibly TRBD2 for D (6 bases). In germline, CDR1 is LNHNV, CDR2 YYDKDF (reference sequence). The length of the CDR3 is 16 residues. Trimming removed 0 bases at V and 2 bases at J, with 14 bases between. The CDR3 region is CATSRDAASATYEQYF. CDR3 DNA sequence: TGTGCCACCAGCAGAGATGCGGCTAGCGCGACCTACGAGCAGTACTTC.

The J gene is TRBJ2-2, the V gene TRBV5-6, with 9 bases aligning to TRBD2. V was pared by 1 base and J by 4 bases, with 5 bases of the junction left unmatched. The CDR3 runs 16 residues. CDR1 and CDR2 from the germline V gene are SGHDT and YYEEEE. The CDR3 spells CASSLIAGVGTGELFF. The CDR3 DNA sequence: TGTGCCAGCAGCTTGATAGCGGGAGTCGGCACCGGGGAGCTGTTTTTT.

V usage is TRBV19 and J usage is TRBJ2-2, with D perhaps matching TRBD2 (6 bases). CDR3 length equals 16 residues. Per germline, CDR1 LNHDA and CDR2 SQIVND (reference sequence). Trimming pared 3 bases from V and 0 bases from J, leaving 11 bases between. In DNA, the CDR3 is TGTGCCAGTAGTATCTCGGGACTGACGAACACCGGGGAGCTGTTTTTT. Encoded protein: CASSISGLTNTGELFF.